The 18 T cell receptor beta chains below were found in one sample sequenced in a study of shared clonotypes between healthy human individuals. Some clones are missing from TCRdb's copy, which holds only in-frame ones; the method was immunoSEQ multiplex PCR. The table has 1.5 million to 2.5 million clones, about 95% seen once. Positively selected for CCR7, the CD45RO-negative cells used as naive CD8 cells excluded terminally differentiated effector memory CD45RA+ cells. The specimen was naive CD8+ T cells sorted from blood. Receptors were obtained from a young man in good health.

Turning to this clone: This specimen includes other DNA sequences encoding the same CDR3. This CDR3 reads CASSQGQLYGYTF. The CDR3 nucleotides read TGTGCCAGCAGCCAGGGACAGCTCTATGGCTACACCTTC. This chain joins TRBV14 and TRBJ1-2, with 7 positions matching TRBD1. Germline values: CDR1 SGHDN, CDR2 FVKESK. V dropped 3 bases and J dropped 4; count of bases not matched to a gene: 2. There are 13 residues in the CDR3.

The CDR3 protein is CASTYRVGEKLFF. The CDR3 DNA follows: TGTGCCAGCACCTACAGGGTAGGCGAAAAACTGTTTTTT. This chain connects TRBV28 to TRBJ1-4, with a possible D match to TRBD1 (6 bases). Between the trimmed V and J ends, which lost 7 bases and 8 bases, there was a span of 14 bases. From germline, CDR1 is MDHEN and CDR2 SYDVKM. The CDR3 spans 13 residues.

Comment on this clone: Distinct nucleotide sequences in the sample also encode this CDR3. The V and J genes are TRBV30 and TRBJ1-2; D gene ambiguous. This CDR3 region has 12 residues. Germline V gene data show CDR1 as GTSNPN and CDR2 as SVGIG (reference sequence). Trimming took 1 base from V and 4 from J, leaving 7 bases between them. The CDR3 spells CAWSGQIYGYTF. The CDR3 bases are TGTGCCTGGAGTGGGCAGATCTATGGCTACACCTTC.

This chain links TRBV5-6 with TRBJ2-7; D might be TRBD2 (6 bases). The CDR3 extends over 13 amino acids. Deletions cut 8 bases from V and 3 bases from J, with 15 bases between. Germline V gene data show CDR1 as SGHDT and CDR2 as YYEEEE. In nucleotides, the CDR3 is TGTGCCAGTACTCTTACGGGGGACTACGAGCAGTACTTC. Its protein is CASTLTGDYEQYF.

This chain uses TRBV28 with TRBJ2-3; unclear D gene. CDR1 MDHEN and CDR2 SYDVKM come from the germline V gene. CDR3 length: 15 residues. Trimming took off 2 bases at V and 2 bases at J, with 11 bases between the two ends. The CDR3 loop is CASSLTDVITDTQYF. CDR3 coding DNA: TGTGCCAGCAGTTTAACGGACGTTATCACAGATACGCAGTATTTT.

The chain links TRBV7-9 to TRBJ2-1; a weak D match, TRBD2 (5 bases). Trimming cost V 4 bases and J 3 bases, with 13 bases left between them. The CDR3 length is 15 residues. CDR1 SEHNR and CDR2 FQNEAQ come from the germline V gene (reference sequence). CDR3 in amino acids: CASSSAESYYNEQFF. The CDR3 nucleotides read TGTGCCAGCAGCTCAGCGGAGAGCTACTACAATGAGCAGTTCTTC.

The chain joins TRBV6-5 to TRBJ2-3, with 7 positions matching TRBD1. The CDR3 is 13 amino acids. Germline assignment: CDR1 MNHEY and CDR2 SVGAGI. J was trimmed by 3 bases and V by 7 bases; bases with no gene match: 4. For the CDR3, the DNA is TGTGCCAGCACAGGGGGAACTACAGATACGCAGTATTTT. Protein: CASTGGTTDTQYF.

The chain links TRBV27 to TRBJ1-3; 12 bases line up with TRBD1. Germline loops: CDR1 MNHEY, CDR2 SMNVEV (reference sequence). The CDR3 sequence is 16 residues long. The trim removed 4 bases at V and 2 bases at J, leaving 3 bases unmatched. The chain's CDR3 is CASSSGTGGTGNTIYF. DNA for the CDR3: TGTGCCAGCAGTTCCGGGACAGGGGGCACTGGAAACACCATATATTTT.

This clone was picked up one time. A read error may be the cause here, since a much bigger clone is one base away. This sequence joins TRBV9 and TRBJ1-1; D not certain. The V end was cut by 0 bases, the J end by 1 base, with 4 bases between. CDR3 length: 13 amino acids. CDR1 SGDLS and CDR2 YYNGEE come from the germline V gene. The DNA for the CDR3 is TGTGCCAGCAGCGTAGTGGCGAACACTGAAGCTTTCTTT. Encoded protein: CASSVVANTEAFF.

The gene calls are TRBV5-1 and TRBJ1-2, with 9 bases aligning to TRBD1. The germline CDR1 and CDR2 sequences are SGHRS and YFSETQ. The V gene end was trimmed by 0 bases and the J gene end by 13 bases; junction bases not matched to a gene: 7. This CDR3 comprises 13 residues. The CDR3 DNA reads TGCGCCAGCAGCTTGGATCGGGGACAGGGTATCACCTTC. Its protein is CASSLDRGQGITF.

The rearrangement uses TRBV7-9 and TRBJ2-5; 13 bases fit TRBD2. From germline, CDR1 is SEHNR and CDR2 FQNEAQ (reference sequence). The CDR3 is 15 residues long. The trim removed 5 bases at V and 5 bases at J, leaving 5 bases unmatched. In nucleotides, the CDR3 is TGTGCCAGCAGCCCGCCGGGACTAGCGGGGGAGACCCAGTACTTC. Protein: CASSPPGLAGETQYF.

V gene TRBV7-9 combines with J gene TRBJ2-1; possible D gene TRBD2, 5 bases. CDR1 is SEHNR and CDR2 is FQNEAQ in the germline V gene (reference sequence). This CDR3 is built from 14 residues. V gave up 11 bases and J gave up 1 base, with 15 bases separating them. The CDR3 DNA reads TGTGCCCTAGAGGGCGGGTTATCCTACAATGAGCAGTTCTTC. The encoded protein is CALEGGLSYNEQFF.

The genes are TRBV7-6 and TRBJ1-2; TRBD1 agrees at 7 bases. The CDR3 extends over 16 amino acids. Germline lookup yields CDR1 SGHVS and CDR2 FNYEAQ. V lost 2 bases to trimming and J lost 0 bases; unmatched junction nucleotides: 6. Here the CDR3 DNA reads TGTGCCAGCAGCTTACGACAGGGTTTGGCTAACTATGGCTACACCTTC. Translation: CASSLRQGLANYGYTF.

This clone showed up just once. The rearrangement joins TRBV5-1 to TRBJ2-7; D not resolved. The germline V gene has CDR1 SGHRS and CDR2 YFSETQ. V gave up 5 bases and J gave up 0 bases, with 21 bases separating them. The CDR3 sequence is 17 residues long. The CDR3 region has the DNA TGCGCCAGCAGGCTGTCCAATTCTATTAAAAGCTCCTACGAGCAGTACTTC. Translated, it gives CASRLSNSIKSSYEQYF. Full variable domain (remainder filled in from reference TRBV5-1 and TRBJ2-7): KAGVTQTPRYLIKTRGQQVTLSCSPISGHRSVSWYQQTPGQGLQFLFEYFSETQRNKGNFPGRFSGRQFSNSRSEMNVSTLELGDSALYLCASRLSNSIKSSYEQYFGPGTRLTVT.

V and J are TRBV12-2 and TRBJ2-1; TRBD2 was called by the table and not checked on the DNA. TRBV12-2 is a recognized pseudogene. The CDR3 is 15 residues long. DNA for the CDR3: TGTGCAAGTGACCCCGAGAGCGGGAGCTACAATGAGCAGTTCTTC. Translated, it gives CASDPESGSYNEQFF.

The V and J genes are TRBV14 and TRBJ1-6, with D possibly being TRBD1 (6 bases). The CDR3 runs to 14 residues. V lost 4 bases, J lost 7 bases, and 11 bases lay in between. Germline V gene sequence: CDR1 SGHDN, CDR2 FVKESK. The CDR3 protein is CASSPDRSNSPLHF. Written as DNA, the CDR3 is TGTGCCAGCAGCCCAGACAGGAGCAATTCACCCCTCCACTTT.

V is TRBV19 and J is TRBJ1-1; a possible D gene is TRBD1 (5 bases). The CDR3 has 13 residues. Trimming removed 3 bases from V and 3 bases from J, with 8 bases in between. CDR1 and CDR2 from the germline V gene are LNHDA and SQIVND (reference sequence). The CDR3 DNA reads as TGTGCCAGTAGTATGGCGGGACACACTGAAGCTTTCTTT. This translates into CASSMAGHTEAFF.

This chain links TRBV2 with TRBJ2-2; maybe TRBD1 (5 bases). From germline, CDR1 is SNHLY and CDR2 FYNNEI. The CDR3 runs to 14 residues. The ends were cut back, 5 bases at V and 6 bases at J, with 13 bases in the middle. CDR3 amino acids: CASSIQGAAGELFF. In nucleotides, the CDR3 is TGTGCCAGCAGTATCCAAGGGGCGGCCGGGGAGCTGTTTTTT.